The 5 T cell receptor beta chains reported below all come from one sample, sequenced in a study of blood T cell repertoires in COVID-19. Produced via immunoSEQ multiplex PCR; TCRdb's table is partial and in-frame only. Among roughly 380,000 clones listed, approximately 89% were seen once. Sequencing used peripheral blood. The receptor set was obtained from a middle-aged woman with COVID-19, enrolled during active disease.

The chain links TRBV7-9 to TRBJ1-3; 9 nucleotides agree with TRBD1. Germline V lookup: CDR1 SEHNR, CDR2 FQNEAQ (reference sequence). V was pared by 4 bases and J by 8 bases, with 6 bases of the junction left unmatched. The CDR3 has 14 amino acids. The CDR3 region has the DNA TGTGCCAGCAGCTCTCCGGACAGGGGAGACACCATATATTTT. Protein: CASSSPDRGDTIYF.

The chain employs TRBV6-5 and TRBJ1-1, with D perhaps TRBD1 (6 bases). This CDR3 has 14 residues. V lost 0 bases, J lost 10 bases, and 15 bases lay in between. Germline CDR1 is MNHEY and CDR2 is SVGAGI. The CDR3 region has the DNA TGTGCCAGCAGTTACTCGATGGGGCAGGGGCCAGCTTTCTTT. Translation: CASSYSMGQGPAFF.

The J gene is TRBJ2-5, the V gene TRBV3-1 (or the pseudogene TRBV3-2), with 8 bases identical to TRBD2. The CDR3 totals 16 residues. Trimming took 1 base from V and 2 from J; bases not matched to a gene: 6. Germline assignment: CDR1 LGHDT and CDR2 YNNKEL (reference sequence). The CDR3 DNA follows: TGTGCCAGCAGCCAAGCTTTGCGGGGGGTACAAGAGACCCAGTACTTC. Residues: CASSQALRGVQETQYF.

The chain employs TRBV19 and TRBJ2-1; no definite D call. The CDR3 is 11 residues long. Germline CDR1 and CDR2: LNHDA and SQIVND (reference sequence). V was trimmed by 5 bases and J by 6 bases, leaving 5 bases between them. Here the CDR3 DNA reads TGTGCCAGTAGTGGCCTCAATGAGCAGTTCTTC. This codes for CASSGLNEQFF.

This chain links TRBV9 with TRBJ2-7; 7 bases map to TRBD2. Germline V gene sequence: CDR1 SGDLS, CDR2 YYNGEE. V lost 4 bases to trimming and J lost 7 bases; unmatched junction nucleotides: 2. The CDR3 extends over 11 amino acids. CDR3 loop: CASSPGGEQYF. The CDR3 DNA is TGTGCCAGCAGCCCGGGGGGAGAGCAGTACTTC.